The 24 T cell receptor beta chains reported below all come from one sample, sequenced in a study of blood T cells in healthy people across ages. Sample-barcoded 5' priming and a J-beta primer mix drove a second PCR of roughly 7 to 11 cycles. One entry per CDR3 protein, called by TCRdb with MiXCR from the 5' RACE reads. The table shows more than 800,000 distinct CDR3 sequences, with less than 35% occurring only once. What was sequenced was blood. Receptor source: a woman of 80 years or more in good health.

This clonotype came up many times. This chain joins TRBV7-9 and TRBJ2-4; D may match TRBD1 or TRBD2 (5 bases each). The germline CDR1 and CDR2 sequences are SEHNR and FQNEAQ (reference sequence). The V end lost 0 bases, the J end lost 5 bases, and 5 bases lay between the germline ends. The CDR3 extends over 13 amino acids. Here the CDR3 reads CASSLAGENIQYF. The CDR3 DNA follows: TGTGCCAGCAGCTTAGCGGGGGAAAACATTCAGTACTTC.

In its sample, this clonotype was seen a few times. The J gene is TRBJ1-1, the V gene TRBV27; possibly TRBD1 for D (6 bases). Germline V CDR1 and CDR2: MNHEY, SMNVEV (reference sequence). Deletions cut 1 base from V and 0 bases from J, with 15 bases between. The CDR3 covers 17 residues. The CDR3: CASSLWGGGSMNTEAFF. The CDR3 bases are TGTGCCAGCAGTTTATGGGGGGGGGGCTCCATGAACACTGAAGCTTTCTTT.

This chain links TRBV24-1 with TRBJ1-2; a weak D match, TRBD1 (5 bases). Germline V CDR1 and CDR2: KGHDR, SFDVKD. The CDR3 loop spans 15 amino acids. V dropped 4 bases and J dropped 0 bases, with 11 bases sitting between them. The CDR3 loop reads CATSDPRGANYGYTF. DNA for the CDR3: TGTGCCACCAGTGACCCGAGGGGAGCTAACTATGGCTACACCTTC.

The CDR3 sequence is CATASQGVNQPQHF. The CDR3 DNA reads as TGTGCCACAGCTTCCCAGGGGGTCAATCAGCCCCAGCATTTT. The chain recombines TRBV10-3 with TRBJ1-5; 7 nucleotides line up with TRBD1. The V gene end was trimmed by 10 bases and the J gene end by 3 bases; junction bases not matched to a gene: 9. Germline V gene lookup returns CDR1 ENHRY and CDR2 SYGVKD. This CDR3 has 14 amino acids.

This clonotype was counted ten times or more. The chain carries TRBV20-1 and TRBJ2-7; 7 nucleotides agree with TRBD1. J lost 6 bases, V lost 6 bases, and 11 bases had no gene match. Germline V gene sequence: CDR1 DFQATT, CDR2 SNEGSKA (reference sequence). The CDR3 sequence is 13 residues long. CDR3 amino acids: CSAVRGGMGEQYF. CDR3 in DNA: TGCAGTGCCGTTAGAGGGGGCATGGGCGAGCAGTACTTC.

The chain couples TRBV14 to TRBJ2-2; 7 bases line up with TRBD2. V gave up 4 bases and J gave up 4 bases; unmatched junction bases: 3. CDR3 length: 14 residues. Germline loops: CDR1 SGHDN, CDR2 FVKESK. CDR3 nucleotides: TGTGCCAGCAGCCGGGGGGGACCCACCGGGGAGCTGTTTTTT. The encoded protein is CASSRGGPTGELFF.

The chain joins TRBV18 to TRBJ2-5, with 9 bases lining up with TRBD1. Matching the DNA end better, TRBJ2-7 makes the J call doubtful. This CDR3 spans 17 amino acids. Germline lookup yields CDR1 KGHSH and CDR2 LQKENI. CDR3 sequence reads: CASSPLLLTGGRDEQYF. The DNA of the CDR3 is TGTGCCAGCTCACCGTTACTTTTAACAGGGGGCCGCGACGAGCAGTACTTC.

Remarks on this clonotype: Sequence at one end of the junction differs from germline and may be a read error. V and J are TRBV12-3 or TRBV12-4 and TRBJ1-2; 7 nucleotides align to TRBD1. This CDR3 contains 13 residues. The CDR3 DNA sequence: TGTGCCAGCAGTTTAAGGACAGGATATGGCTACATCTTC. It encodes CASSLRTGYGYIF.

This clonotype was recorded at least ten times. This chain connects TRBV25-1 to TRBJ2-3; perhaps D is TRBD1 or TRBD2 (5 bases each). Trimming removed 8 bases at V and 2 bases at J, with 17 bases between. The CDR3 contains 15 residues. Per germline, CDR1 MGHDK and CDR2 SYGVNS. The chain's CDR3 is CASEVRDVNTDTQYF. In DNA form, the CDR3 reads TGTGCCAGCGAGGTCAGGGACGTGAACACAGATACGCAGTATTTT.

This clonotype was detected a few times. The V call is TRBV18, the J call TRBJ2-7; the D gene is possibly TRBD2 (6 bases). CDR3 size: 14 residues. Germline lookup yields CDR1 KGHSH and CDR2 LQKENI. V was clipped by 2 bases and J by 3 bases, with 11 bases between them. The CDR3 DNA follows: TGTGCCAGCTCACCAGGTAGCGGCAACTACGAGCAGTACTTC. The encoded protein is CASSPGSGNYEQYF.

This clonotype was found many times. At one end the junction does not follow the germline gene, possibly because of a read error. The V call is TRBV27, the J call TRBJ2-5; D is undetermined. The CDR3 extends over 13 amino acids. The germline CDR1 and CDR2 sequences are MNHEY and SMNVEV (reference sequence). CDR3 protein: CASGFGFEETQYF. The CDR3, as DNA: TGTGCCAGCGGTTTCGGGTTTGAGGAGACCCAGTACTTC.

Worth noting for this clonotype: A much larger clone differs from this one at a single base, so this may be a read error. The rearrangement joins TRBV7-2 to TRBJ2-3; 13 nucleotides agree with TRBD2. The CDR3 has 17 amino acids. CDR1 is SGHTA and CDR2 is FQGNSA in the germline V gene. The ends lost 5 bases at V and 4 bases at J; junction bases unmatched: 9. The CDR3 DNA reads as TGTGCCAGCAGCGACGGGACTAGCGGGATGGGCCCAGATACGCAGTATTTT. It yields the protein CASSDGTSGMGPDTQYF.

To note about this clonotype: A much larger clone differs by one base, so this may be a read error. DNA for the CDR3: TGTGCCAGCAGCCCGGGACAGTGGGGGGCCACAGATGCGCAGTATTTT. Translated, it gives CASSPGQWGATDAQYF. This chain uses TRBV11-2 with TRBJ2-3; D perhaps matches TRBD1 (7 bases). The CDR3 covers 16 residues. Per the germline V gene, CDR1 is SGHAT and CDR2 is FQNNGV.

This chain uses TRBV7-2 with TRBJ1-5; no clear D gene. Germline loops: CDR1 SGHTA, CDR2 FQGNSA. Trimming took 2 bases from V and 3 from J, leaving 11 bases between them. The CDR3 has 15 residues. In DNA form, the CDR3 reads TGTGCCAGCAGCTTATCAGCGCGGAACAATCAGCCCCAGCATTTT. Translated: CASSLSARNNQPQHF.

Concerning this clonotype itself: Germline and junction disagree at one end, which may indicate a read error. V usage is TRBV3-1 and J usage is TRBJ1-1; D gene ambiguous. The CDR3 is 14 amino acids. Germline assignment: CDR1 LGHDT and CDR2 YNNKEL (reference sequence). The CDR3 here is CANSQTPSGTEAFF. The CDR3 region has the DNA TGTGCCAACAGCCAAACCCCATCAGGCACTGAAGCTTTCTTT.

This clonotype showed up many times. The rearrangement joins TRBV7-9 to TRBJ1-4; D perhaps matches TRBD1 (5 bases). The germline gives CDR1 SEHNR, CDR2 FQNEAQ (reference sequence). The CDR3 totals 16 residues. The ends were cut back, 5 bases at V and 0 bases at J, with 13 bases in the middle. CDR3 sequence: CASSPWGSTTNEKLFF. The CDR3 bases are TGTGCCAGCAGCCCCTGGGGGTCCACAACTAATGAAAAACTGTTTTTT.

This clonotype was picked up many times. V usage is TRBV24-1 and J usage is TRBJ2-5, with D possibly TRBD1 on 5 matching bases. With 4 bases removed from V and 1 base from J, the gap between germline ends came to 9 bases. The germline V gene encodes CDR1 KGHDR and CDR2 SFDVKD. The CDR3 has 14 amino acids. The CDR3 protein is CATSDPDSQETQYF. Written as DNA, the CDR3 is TGTGCCACCAGTGACCCCGACAGCCAAGAGACCCAGTACTTC.

This clonotype was recorded a few times. V gene TRBV7-2 combines with J gene TRBJ1-1; perhaps TRBD1 as D (5 bases). Germline CDR1 and CDR2: SGHTA and FQGNSA. V lost 2 bases and J lost 3, with 13 bases in between. The CDR3 consists of 15 residues. CDR3 sequence (DNA): TGTGCCAGCAGCTTAAATTCGGTCAGGGACACTGAAGCTTTCTTT. The encoded protein is CASSLNSVRDTEAFF.

In this sample, this clonotype turned up many times. Sequence at one end of the junction differs from germline and may be a read error. V gene TRBV5-1 combines with J gene TRBJ1-1, with 10 nucleotides matching TRBD1. Germline assignment: CDR1 SGHRS and CDR2 YFSETQ. The CDR3 runs to 14 residues. CDR3 residues: CASSLRQGATEAFF. The CDR3 nucleotides are TGTGCCAGCAGTTTAAGACAGGGGGCAACTGAAGCTTTCTTT.

A single count supports this clonotype. The J gene is TRBJ2-2, the V gene TRBV6-2 or TRBV6-3, with a possible D match to TRBD2 (6 bases). The CDR3 loop spans 16 amino acids. V shed 6 bases and J shed 4 bases, with 18 bases lying between them. Germline CDR1 MNHEY, CDR2 SVGEGT. Written as DNA, the CDR3 is TGTGCCAGCAGCCCTGCGGGGTGGTATGGCACCGGGGAGCTGTTTTTT. Its translation is CASSPAGWYGTGELFF.

With respect to this clonotype: Germline and junction disagree at one end, which may indicate a read error. The chain links TRBV7-9 to TRBJ1-4; 7 positions agree with TRBD1. This CDR3 spans 15 amino acids. The germline V gene has CDR1 SEHNR and CDR2 FQNEAQ (reference sequence). The CDR3 here is CAGRRLTGSDEKLFF. For the CDR3, the DNA is TGTGCCGGCAGACGATTGACAGGGTCGGATGAAAAACTGTTTTTT.

In the case of this clonotype: A much larger clone lies one base from this, so it may be a read error. The chain carries TRBV6-2 or TRBV6-3 and TRBJ2-5; D gene ambiguous. The J call may be wrong; the DNA end is better matched by TRBJ2-7. This CDR3 spans 12 amino acids. The germline V gene has CDR1 MNHEY and CDR2 SVGEGT. The CDR3 region is CASSYTIYEQYF. CDR3 DNA: TGTGCCAGCAGTTACACCATCTACGAGCAGTACTTC.

V is TRBV6-5 and J is TRBJ2-6, with D perhaps given as TRBD1 or TRBD2 (5 bases each). Germline V gene data show CDR1 as MNHEY and CDR2 as SVGAGI. The CDR3 totals 18 residues. Trimming took off 3 bases at V and 4 bases at J, with 19 bases between the two ends. The CDR3 sequence is CASSYKGPYSLGANVLTF. The CDR3 coding sequence is TGTGCCAGCAGTTATAAGGGACCTTACTCCCTCGGGGCCAACGTCCTGACTTTC.

This clonotype occurred many times. This chain links TRBV3-1 with TRBJ2-3, with D perhaps matching TRBD1 (5 bases). Trimming cost V 6 bases and J 5 bases, with 12 bases left between them. From germline, CDR1 is LGHDT and CDR2 YNNKEL (reference sequence). There are 13 residues in the CDR3. DNA of the CDR3: TGTGCCAGCAGACCAGGGCCTGAAGATACGCAGTATTTT. Translation: CASRPGPEDTQYF.